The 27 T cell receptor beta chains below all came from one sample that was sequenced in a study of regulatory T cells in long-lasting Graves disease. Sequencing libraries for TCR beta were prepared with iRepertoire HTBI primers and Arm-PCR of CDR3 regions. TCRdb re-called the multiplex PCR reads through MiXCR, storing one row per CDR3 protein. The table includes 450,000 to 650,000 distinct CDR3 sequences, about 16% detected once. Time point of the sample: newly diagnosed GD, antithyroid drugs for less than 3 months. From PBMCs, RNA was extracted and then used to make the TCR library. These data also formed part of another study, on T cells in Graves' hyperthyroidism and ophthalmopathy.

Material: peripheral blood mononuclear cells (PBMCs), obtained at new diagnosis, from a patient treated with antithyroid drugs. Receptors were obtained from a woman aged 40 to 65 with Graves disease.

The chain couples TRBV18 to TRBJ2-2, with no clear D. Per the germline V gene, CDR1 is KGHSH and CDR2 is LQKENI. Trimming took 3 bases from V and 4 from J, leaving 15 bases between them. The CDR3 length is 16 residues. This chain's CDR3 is CASSPKVVAPTGELFF. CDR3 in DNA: TGTGCCAGCTCACCTAAGGTAGTCGCACCCACCGGGGAGCTGTTTTTT.

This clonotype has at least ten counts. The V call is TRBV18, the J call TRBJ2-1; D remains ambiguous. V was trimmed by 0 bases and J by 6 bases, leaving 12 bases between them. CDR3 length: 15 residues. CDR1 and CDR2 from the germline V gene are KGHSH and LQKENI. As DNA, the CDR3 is TGTGCCAGCTCACCACCTTACACTTTACTCAATGAGCAGTTCTTC. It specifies CASSPPYTLLNEQFF. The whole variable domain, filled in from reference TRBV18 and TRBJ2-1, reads NAGVMQNPRHLVRRRGQEARLRCSPMKGHSHVYWYRQLPEEGLKFMVYLQKENIIDESGMPKERFSAEFPKEGPSILRIQQVVRGDSAAYFCASSPPYTLLNEQFFGPGTRLTVL.

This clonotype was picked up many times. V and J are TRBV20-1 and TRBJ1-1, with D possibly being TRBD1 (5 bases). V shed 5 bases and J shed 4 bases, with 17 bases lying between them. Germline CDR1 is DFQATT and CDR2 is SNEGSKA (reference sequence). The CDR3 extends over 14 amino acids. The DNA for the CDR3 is TGCAGTGCTCCCCCCCCGGGCGGGGGCACTGAAGCTTTCTTT. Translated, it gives CSAPPPGGGTEAFF.

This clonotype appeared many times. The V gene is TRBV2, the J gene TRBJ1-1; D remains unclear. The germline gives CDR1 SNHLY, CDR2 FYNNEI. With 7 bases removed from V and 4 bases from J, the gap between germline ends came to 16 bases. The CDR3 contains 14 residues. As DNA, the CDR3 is TGTGCCAGCACACCTAACGAATCGGGCACTGAAGCTTTCTTT. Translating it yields CASTPNESGTEAFF.

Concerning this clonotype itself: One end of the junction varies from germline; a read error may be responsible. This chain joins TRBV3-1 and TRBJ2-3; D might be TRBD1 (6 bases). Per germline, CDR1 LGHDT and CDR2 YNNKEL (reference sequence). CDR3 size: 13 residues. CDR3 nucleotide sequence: TGTGCCAGCAGTCTAGACCGGACAGATACGCAGTGTTTT. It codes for CASSLDRTDTQCF.

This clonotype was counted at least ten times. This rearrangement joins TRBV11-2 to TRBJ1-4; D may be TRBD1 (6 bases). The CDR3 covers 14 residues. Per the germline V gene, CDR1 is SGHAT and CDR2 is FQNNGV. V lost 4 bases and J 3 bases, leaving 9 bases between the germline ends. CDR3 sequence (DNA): TGTGCCAGCAGCTGGACAGCCTCTAATGAAAAACTGTTTTTT. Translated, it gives CASSWTASNEKLFF.

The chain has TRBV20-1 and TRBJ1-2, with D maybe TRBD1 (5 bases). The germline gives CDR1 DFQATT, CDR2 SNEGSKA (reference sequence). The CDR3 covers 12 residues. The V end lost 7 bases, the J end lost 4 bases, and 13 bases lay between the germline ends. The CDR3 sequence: CSGEGLGYGYTF. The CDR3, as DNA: TGCAGTGGGGAGGGGCTTGGCTATGGCTACACCTTC.

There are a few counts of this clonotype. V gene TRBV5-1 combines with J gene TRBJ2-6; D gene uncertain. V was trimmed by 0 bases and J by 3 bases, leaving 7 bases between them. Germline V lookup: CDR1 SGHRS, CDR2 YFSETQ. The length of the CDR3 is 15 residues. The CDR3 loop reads CASSLGYGGANVLTF. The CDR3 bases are TGCGCCAGCAGCTTGGGATATGGTGGGGCCAACGTCCTGACTTTC.

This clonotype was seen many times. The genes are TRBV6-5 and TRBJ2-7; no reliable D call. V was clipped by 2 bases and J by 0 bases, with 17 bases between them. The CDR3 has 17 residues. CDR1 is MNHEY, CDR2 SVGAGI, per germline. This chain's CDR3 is CASSYRVSLPGSYEQYF. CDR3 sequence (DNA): TGTGCCAGCAGTTACCGGGTATCACTCCCGGGCTCCTACGAGCAGTACTTC.

CDR3 loop: CASSFTGPGELFF. The CDR3 DNA is TGTGCCAGCAGCTTCACAGGGCCCGGGGAGCTGTTTTTT. The chain couples TRBV7-3 to TRBJ2-2, with D maybe TRBD1 (6 bases). Germline assignment: CDR1 SGHTA and CDR2 FQGTGA. The V and J ends lost 3 bases and 6 bases respectively, with 8 bases between them. The CDR3 has 13 amino acids.

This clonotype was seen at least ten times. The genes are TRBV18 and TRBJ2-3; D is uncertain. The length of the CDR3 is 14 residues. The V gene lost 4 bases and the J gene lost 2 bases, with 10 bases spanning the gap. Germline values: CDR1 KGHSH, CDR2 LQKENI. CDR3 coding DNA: TGTGCCAGCTCACAGGATCGGAACACAGATACGCAGTATTTT. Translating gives CASSQDRNTDTQYF.

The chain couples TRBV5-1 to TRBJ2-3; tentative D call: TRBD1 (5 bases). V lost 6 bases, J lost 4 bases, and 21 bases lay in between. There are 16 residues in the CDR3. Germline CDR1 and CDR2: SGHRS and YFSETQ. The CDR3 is CASNILPEQGPDTQYF. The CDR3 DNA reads TGCGCCAGCAACATACTACCAGAGCAGGGCCCAGATACGCAGTATTTT. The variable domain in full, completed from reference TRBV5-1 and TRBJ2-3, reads KAGVTQTPRYLIKTRGQQVTLSCSPISGHRSVSWYQQTPGQGLQFLFEYFSETQRNKGNFPGRFSGRQFSNSRSEMNVSTLELGDSALYLCASNILPEQGPDTQYFGPGTRLTVL.

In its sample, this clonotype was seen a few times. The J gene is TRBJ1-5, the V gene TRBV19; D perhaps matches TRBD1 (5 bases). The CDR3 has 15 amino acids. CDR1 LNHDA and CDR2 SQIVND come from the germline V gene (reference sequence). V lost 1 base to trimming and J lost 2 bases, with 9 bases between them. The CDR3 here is CASSIGRVGNQPQHF. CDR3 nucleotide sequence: TGTGCCAGTAGTATAGGCAGGGTAGGCAATCAGCCCCAGCATTTT. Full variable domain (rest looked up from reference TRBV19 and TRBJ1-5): DGGITQSPKYLFRKEGQNVTLSCEQNLNHDAMYWYRQDPGQGLRLIYYSQIVNDFQKGDIAEGYSVSREKKESFPLTVTSAQKNPTAFYLCASSIGRVGNQPQHFGDGTRLSIL.

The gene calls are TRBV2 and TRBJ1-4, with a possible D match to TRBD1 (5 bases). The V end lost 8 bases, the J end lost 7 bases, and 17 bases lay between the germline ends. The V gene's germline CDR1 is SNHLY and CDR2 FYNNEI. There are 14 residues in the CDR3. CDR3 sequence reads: CASAPGLGGEKLFF. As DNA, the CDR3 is TGTGCCAGCGCCCCGGGGCTTGGAGGTGAAAAACTGTTTTTT.

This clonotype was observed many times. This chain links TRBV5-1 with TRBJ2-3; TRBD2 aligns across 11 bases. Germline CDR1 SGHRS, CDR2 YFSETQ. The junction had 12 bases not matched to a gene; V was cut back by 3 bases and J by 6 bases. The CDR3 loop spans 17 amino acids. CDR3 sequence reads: CASSSQLGASGGDTQYF. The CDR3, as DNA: TGCGCCAGCAGCTCCCAGCTGGGGGCTAGCGGGGGGGATACGCAGTATTTT.

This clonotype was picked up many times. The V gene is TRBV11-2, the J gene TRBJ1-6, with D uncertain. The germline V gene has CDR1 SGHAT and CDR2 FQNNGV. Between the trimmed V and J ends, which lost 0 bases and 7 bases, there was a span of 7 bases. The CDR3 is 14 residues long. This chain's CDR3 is CASSLEQQNSPLHF. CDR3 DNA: TGTGCCAGCAGCTTAGAACAGCAAAATTCACCCCTCCACTTT.

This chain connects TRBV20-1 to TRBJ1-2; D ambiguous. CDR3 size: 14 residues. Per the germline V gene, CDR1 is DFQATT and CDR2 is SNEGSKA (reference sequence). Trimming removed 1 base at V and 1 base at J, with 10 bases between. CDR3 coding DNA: TGCAGTGCTAGAGGGCAGCTACTTAACTATGGCTACACCTTC. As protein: CSARGQLLNYGYTF.

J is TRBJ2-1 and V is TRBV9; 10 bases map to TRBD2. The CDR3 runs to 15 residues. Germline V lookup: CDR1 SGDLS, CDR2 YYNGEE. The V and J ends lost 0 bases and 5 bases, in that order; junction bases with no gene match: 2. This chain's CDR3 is CASSVGLAGDNEQFF. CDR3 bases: TGTGCCAGCAGCGTAGGGCTAGCGGGGGACAATGAGCAGTTCTTC.

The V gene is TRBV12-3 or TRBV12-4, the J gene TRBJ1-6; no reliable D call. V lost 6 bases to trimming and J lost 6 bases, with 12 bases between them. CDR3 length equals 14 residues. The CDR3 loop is CASRPGPSNSPLHF. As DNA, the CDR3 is TGTGCCAGCAGGCCTGGGCCGAGTAATTCACCCCTCCACTTT.

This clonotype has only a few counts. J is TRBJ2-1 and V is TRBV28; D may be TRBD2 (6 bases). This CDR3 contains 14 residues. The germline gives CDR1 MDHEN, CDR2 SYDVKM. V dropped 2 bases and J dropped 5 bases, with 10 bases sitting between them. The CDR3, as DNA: TGTGCCAGCAGTTTAATGGGGGGAAACAATGAGCAGTTCTTC. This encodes CASSLMGGNNEQFF.

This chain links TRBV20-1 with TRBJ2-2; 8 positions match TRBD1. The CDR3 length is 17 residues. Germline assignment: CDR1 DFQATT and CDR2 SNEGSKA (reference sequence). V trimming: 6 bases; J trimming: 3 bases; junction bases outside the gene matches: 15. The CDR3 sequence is CSARVGVQGDHTGELFF. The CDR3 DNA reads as TGCAGTGCCAGGGTGGGGGTACAGGGGGACCACACCGGGGAGCTGTTTTTT.

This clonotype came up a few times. The CDR3 reads CASSMTDAYNEQFF. In nucleotides, the CDR3 is TGTGCCAGCAGCATGACAGATGCCTACAATGAGCAGTTCTTC. This sequence joins TRBV7-9 and TRBJ2-1, with D possibly TRBD1 on 5 matching bases. The CDR3 is 14 residues long. Between the trimmed V and J ends, which lost 5 bases and 2 bases, there was a span of 10 bases. CDR1 and CDR2 (germline): SEHNR, FQNEAQ (reference sequence).

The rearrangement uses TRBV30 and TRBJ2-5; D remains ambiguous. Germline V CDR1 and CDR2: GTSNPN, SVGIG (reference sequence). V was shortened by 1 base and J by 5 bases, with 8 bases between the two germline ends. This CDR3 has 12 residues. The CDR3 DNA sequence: TGTGCCTGGAGTGAAGCATGGGAGACCCAGTACTTC. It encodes CAWSEAWETQYF.

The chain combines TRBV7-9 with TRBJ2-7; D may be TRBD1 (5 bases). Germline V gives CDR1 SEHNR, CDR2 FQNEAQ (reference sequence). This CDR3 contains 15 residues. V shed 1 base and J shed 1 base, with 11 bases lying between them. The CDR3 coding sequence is TGTGCCAGCAGCTTAGAGGCAGGGCTGTCCTACGAGCAGTACTTC. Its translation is CASSLEAGLSYEQYF.

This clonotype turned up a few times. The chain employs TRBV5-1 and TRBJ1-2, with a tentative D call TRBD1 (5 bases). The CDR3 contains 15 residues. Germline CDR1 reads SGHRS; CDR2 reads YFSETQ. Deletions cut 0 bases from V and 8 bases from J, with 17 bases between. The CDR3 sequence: CASSLEGQGRRGYTF. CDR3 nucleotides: TGCGCCAGCAGCTTGGAAGGGCAGGGCCGCCGGGGCTACACCTTC.

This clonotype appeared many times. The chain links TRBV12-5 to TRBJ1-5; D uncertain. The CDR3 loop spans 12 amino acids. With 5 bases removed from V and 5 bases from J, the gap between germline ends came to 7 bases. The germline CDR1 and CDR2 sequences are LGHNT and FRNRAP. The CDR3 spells CASGNPYQPQHF. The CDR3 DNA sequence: TGTGCTAGTGGTAACCCATATCAGCCCCAGCATTTT.

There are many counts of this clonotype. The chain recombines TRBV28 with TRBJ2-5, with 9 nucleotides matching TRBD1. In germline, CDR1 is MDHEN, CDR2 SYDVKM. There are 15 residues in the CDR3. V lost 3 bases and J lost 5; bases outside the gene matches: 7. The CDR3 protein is CASSFPLGTGETQYF. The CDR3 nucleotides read TGTGCCAGCAGTTTCCCCCTCGGGACAGGGGAGACCCAGTACTTC.